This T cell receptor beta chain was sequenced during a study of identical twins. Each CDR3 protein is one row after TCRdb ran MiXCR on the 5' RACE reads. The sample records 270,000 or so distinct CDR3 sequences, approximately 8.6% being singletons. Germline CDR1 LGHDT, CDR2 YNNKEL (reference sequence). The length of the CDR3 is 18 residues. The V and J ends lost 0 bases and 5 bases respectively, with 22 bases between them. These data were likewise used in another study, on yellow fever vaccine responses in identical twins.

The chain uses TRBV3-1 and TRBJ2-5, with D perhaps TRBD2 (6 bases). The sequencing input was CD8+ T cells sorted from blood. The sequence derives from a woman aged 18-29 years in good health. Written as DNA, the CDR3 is TGTGCCAGCAGCCAAGATAAGGGGAAGGCGGGATTTGAGGAGACCCAGTACTTC. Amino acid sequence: CASSQDKGKAGFEETQYF.